The T cell receptor beta chain under discussion was sequenced for a study of shared clonotypes between healthy human individuals. Whole-study results and caveats: Estimated richness was generally greater in naive than memory subsets. Sample collection involved blood only; tissue repertoires are likely different. Between a few donors, naive CD4 clonotypes were shared at a level of about 5%.

Germline-derived CDR1 and CDR2 are ENHRY and SYGVKD. The V end lost 6 bases, the J end lost 5 bases, and 8 bases lay between the germline ends. CDR3 length equals 13 residues. Worth noting for this clone: As yet, its antigen is unknown.

This table comes from immunoSEQ multiplex PCR, and its TCRdb copy is limited to in-frame clones, with some not included. The table lists nearly 1 million clones, 76% of them singletons. This clonotype was obtained from a young man in good health. V and J are TRBV10-3 and TRBJ1-6; D possibly corresponds to TRBD1 (6 bases). The specimen sequenced was memory CD4+ T cells sorted from blood. The subset: CD45RA-negative fraction. As DNA, the CDR3 is TGTGCCATCAGGGCAGGGGATAATTCACCCCTCCACTTT. It is translated as CAIRAGDNSPLHF.